These 28 T cell receptor beta chains were all obtained from the same sample, sequenced in a study of T cell responses to AZD1222 COVID-19 vaccine. Data came from immunoSEQ multiplex PCR; TCRdb stores just in-frame clones and leaves some out. The sample has 100,000 to 150,000 clones; 80% to 95% are singletons. This sample comprised peripheral blood, obtained 28 days after the second dose of the MenACWY control vaccine. The receptor set was obtained from an adult who received the MenACWY meningococcal vaccine as a control.

This chain joins TRBV12-3 or TRBV12-4 and TRBJ1-2; 8 nucleotides match TRBD1. The CDR3 loop spans 13 amino acids. V lost 5 bases, J lost 7 bases, and 6 bases stayed unmatched. The CDR3 nucleotides read TGTGCCAGCAGTGTCGGGACAGGCTTTGGCTACACCTTC. Encoded protein: CASSVGTGFGYTF.

The chain joins TRBV2 to TRBJ1-3; TRBD1 matches 7 bases. CDR1 and CDR2 from the germline V gene are SNHLY and FYNNEI. CDR3 length equals 15 residues. The V gene end was trimmed by 7 bases and the J gene end by 6 bases; junction bases not matched to a gene: 12. CDR3 DNA: TGTGCCAGCAATCGGGGCAGGGGGACGGAAAACACCATATATTTT. Amino acids: CASNRGRGTENTIYF.

This clone was seen only once. V gene TRBV24-1 combines with J gene TRBJ2-4; 7 positions match TRBD1. Per germline, CDR1 KGHDR and CDR2 SFDVKD. V dropped 3 bases and J dropped 8; count of bases not matched to a gene: 3. This CDR3 is built from 13 residues. The CDR3 spells CATSDRDSHIQYF. The CDR3 coding sequence is TGTGCCACCAGTGATCGGGACAGCCACATTCAGTACTTC.

The chain employs TRBV24-1 and TRBJ2-5; 8 nucleotides match TRBD1. CDR1 is KGHDR and CDR2 is SFDVKD in the germline V gene. CDR3 length: 15 residues. The junction had 8 bases not matched to a gene; V was cut back by 4 bases and J by 5 bases. In nucleotides, the CDR3 is TGTGCCACCAGTGACTCCTCAGGGGGCAGGGAGACCCAGTACTTC. Its protein product is CATSDSSGGRETQYF.

The V and J genes are TRBV11-2 and TRBJ1-1; the D gene is possibly TRBD1 (6 bases). The CDR3 covers 11 residues. V lost 6 bases to trimming and J lost 10 bases, with 12 bases between them. CDR1 is SGHAT and CDR2 is FQNNGV in the germline V gene. The CDR3 DNA reads TGTGCCAGCAGTCTACAGGGAGTAGCTTTCTTT. Its protein product is CASSLQGVAFF.

The V and J genes are TRBV10-3 and TRBJ2-1, with D tentatively TRBD2 (7 bases). From germline, CDR1 is ENHRY and CDR2 SYGVKD. The germline V and J ends were trimmed by 7 bases and 0 bases, with 10 bases remaining between them. CDR3 size: 14 residues. Written as DNA, the CDR3 is TGTGCCATCAAGGGAGGGGGCTCCTACAATGAGCAGTTCTTC. Translated, it gives CAIKGGGSYNEQFF.

The V gene is TRBV5-8, the J gene TRBJ2-1; 9 positions match TRBD2. Germline CDR1 and CDR2: SGHTS and YDEGEE. The length of the CDR3 is 15 residues. V lost 2 bases, J lost 4 bases, and 4 bases stayed unmatched. Here the CDR3 reads CASSFPAGGYNEQFF. CDR3 sequence (DNA): TGTGCCAGCAGCTTTCCAGCGGGAGGATACAATGAGCAGTTCTTC. Supplemented by reference TRBV5-8 and TRBJ2-1, the full variable domain reads EAGVTQSPTHLIKTRGQQATLRCSPISGHTSVYWYQQALGLGLQFLLWYDEGEERNRGNFPPRFSGRQFPNYSSELNVNALELEDSALYLCASSFPAGGYNEQFFGPGTRLTVL.

The chain carries TRBV27 and TRBJ1-2; 7 bases are shared with TRBD1. Germline values: CDR1 MNHEY, CDR2 SMNVEV (reference sequence). The ends lost 6 bases at V and 5 bases at J; junction bases unmatched: 9. This CDR3 is 14 amino acids long. This CDR3 is CASRPTGQIYGYTF. DNA of the CDR3: TGTGCCAGCAGACCCACGGGACAGATATATGGCTACACCTTC.

The J gene is TRBJ2-2, the V gene TRBV27; no clear D. The germline V gene has CDR1 MNHEY and CDR2 SMNVEV (reference sequence). The CDR3 is 15 residues long. Between the trimmed V and J ends, which lost 3 bases and 5 bases, there was a span of 13 bases. The CDR3: CASSFNRAATGELFF. The CDR3 region has the DNA TGTGCCAGCAGTTTTAATCGAGCTGCTACCGGGGAGCTGTTTTTT.

This clone was counted a few times. The chain joins TRBV5-1 to TRBJ1-1; TRBD1 is a possible D gene (5 bases). Germline lookup yields CDR1 SGHRS and CDR2 YFSETQ. This CDR3 is built from 13 residues. V was clipped by 1 base and J by 8 bases, with 12 bases between them. The CDR3 sequence is CASSLLTGAEAFF. DNA for the CDR3: TGCGCCAGCAGCTTGTTAACAGGTGCGGAAGCTTTCTTT.

V is TRBV6-5 and J is TRBJ1-1, with D maybe TRBD1 (5 bases). Germline V gene data show CDR1 as MNHEY and CDR2 as SVGAGI. The CDR3 covers 12 residues. Trimming removed 7 bases at V and 1 base at J, with 7 bases between. The CDR3 nucleotides read TGTGCCAGCAATCAGGGGAACACTGAAGCTTTCTTT. This sequence encodes CASNQGNTEAFF.

This clone was observed a handful of times. The J gene is TRBJ2-1, the V gene TRBV6-6; 7 bases map to TRBD2. J lost 5 bases, V lost 2 bases, and 9 bases had no gene match. Germline CDR1 reads MNHNY; CDR2 reads SVGAGI (reference sequence). The CDR3 is 16 residues long. Here the CDR3 DNA reads TGTGCCAGCAGTTACCCCCGAATCAGCGGGGACAATGAGCAGTTCTTC. Its translation is CASSYPRISGDNEQFF.

The table lists this clone with a count of one. This chain uses TRBV6-2 or TRBV6-3 with TRBJ1-1; no reliable D call. Germline loops: CDR1 MNHEY, CDR2 SVGEGT. This CDR3 is 15 amino acids long. Trimming took off 5 bases at V and 7 bases at J, with 20 bases between the two ends. The CDR3, as DNA: TGTGCCAGCAGTCGCCAGACGAGGGCTCATTTTGAAGCTTTCTTT. This sequence encodes CASSRQTRAHFEAFF.

The V and J genes are TRBV18 and TRBJ2-1; TRBD2 matches 7 bases. Trimming cost V 2 bases and J 2 bases; bases outside gene matches: 6. This CDR3 contains 16 residues. Germline V gives CDR1 KGHSH, CDR2 LQKENI. Here the CDR3 DNA reads TGTGCCAGCTCACCAAGGGAGGGAGGGCCCTACAATGAGCAGTTCTTC. Amino acid sequence: CASSPREGGPYNEQFF.

The chain recombines TRBV27 with TRBJ1-5, with D unresolved. Looked up from germline, CDR1 is MNHEY and CDR2 is SMNVEV (reference sequence). There are 13 residues in the CDR3. Trimming left V 5 bases short and J 1 base short, with 6 bases between. The CDR3 protein is CASSRASNQPQHF. In DNA form, the CDR3 reads TGTGCCAGCAGTCGAGCCAGCAATCAGCCCCAGCATTTT.

The rearrangement joins TRBV15 to TRBJ2-1; possibly TRBD2 for D (6 bases). The ends were cut back, 0 bases at V and 9 bases at J, with 12 bases in the middle. Germline V lookup: CDR1 LNHNV, CDR2 YYDKDF (reference sequence). This CDR3 region has 14 residues. CDR3 DNA: TGTGCCACCAGCAGAGATATGGAGGGGAGTGAGCAGTTCTTC. It codes for CATSRDMEGSEQFF.

The chain uses TRBV18 and TRBJ1-1, with 7 bases matching TRBD1. This CDR3 has 19 residues. V was clipped by 3 bases and J by 1 base; unmatched bases: 17. CDR1 is KGHSH, CDR2 LQKENI, per germline. The CDR3 sequence is CASSPLRQGQVGSNTEAFF. As DNA, the CDR3 is TGTGCCAGCTCACCGCTTCGACAGGGCCAAGTTGGTTCGAACACTGAAGCTTTCTTT.

The rearrangement joins TRBV19 to TRBJ2-7; 7 bases are shared with TRBD1. This CDR3 has 14 residues. V dropped 2 bases and J dropped 5; count of bases not matched to a gene: 6. Germline V gene data show CDR1 as LNHDA and CDR2 as SQIVND (reference sequence). The CDR3 is CASSINRGLNEQYV. As DNA, the CDR3 is TGTGCCAGTAGTATAAACAGGGGCTTAAACGAGCAGTACGTC.

CDR3 DNA: TGTGCCTGGAGCGAGGACCTAGCCAAAAACATTCAGTACTTC. This sequence encodes CAWSEDLAKNIQYF. The chain employs TRBV30 and TRBJ2-4; the D is unclear. V lost 3 bases, J lost 0 bases, and 9 bases lay in between. This CDR3 has 14 amino acids. The germline CDR1 and CDR2 sequences are GTSNPN and SVGIG (reference sequence).

The chain links TRBV29-1 to TRBJ2-1; D unclear. Germline V gives CDR1 SQVTM, CDR2 ANQGSEA. V was pared by 5 bases and J by 2 bases, with 10 bases between. This CDR3 contains 13 residues. The CDR3 region has the DNA TGCAGCGTTCCAAGGTCTGCCTACAATGAGCAGTTCTTC. Residues: CSVPRSAYNEQFF.

The rearrangement uses TRBV7-2 and TRBJ1-2, with D maybe TRBD1 (5 bases). Germline lookup yields CDR1 SGHTA and CDR2 FQGNSA. The length of the CDR3 is 16 residues. Trimming stripped 5 bases from V and 5 bases from J, with 21 bases between. The CDR3 region has the DNA TGTGCCAGCAGCCAATTTCAGAGGGGCCAAACGTATGGCTACACCTTC. This sequence encodes CASSQFQRGQTYGYTF.

This chain uses TRBV4-2 with TRBJ2-2; no clear D gene. The CDR3 extends over 15 amino acids. Germline V gene sequence: CDR1 LGHNA, CDR2 YNFKEQ. Trimming cost V 1 base and J 2 bases, with 8 bases left between them. CDR3 coding DNA: TGTGCCAGCAGCCAAGTACTCGGAAACACCGGGGAGCTGTTTTTT. Translated, it gives CASSQVLGNTGELFF.

The genes are TRBV29-1 and TRBJ2-2; no clear D gene. The germline CDR1 and CDR2 sequences are SQVTM and ANQGSEA. This CDR3 is 12 amino acids long. Trimming removed 4 bases at V and 8 bases at J, with 11 bases between. CDR3 coding DNA: TGCAGCGTTGGCACCGACGATGGGGAGCTGTTTTTT. Amino acids: CSVGTDDGELFF.

The J gene is TRBJ2-5, the V gene TRBV11-3; 7 bases align to TRBD1. The germline V gene encodes CDR1 SGHNT and CDR2 YENEEA. V shed 9 bases and J 2 bases; nucleotides not matched to a gene: 6. The CDR3 contains 13 residues. CDR3: CASSDRAQETQYF. The CDR3 bases are TGTGCCAGTTCAGACAGGGCACAAGAGACCCAGTACTTC.

The rearrangement joins TRBV5-6 to TRBJ2-1; D ambiguous. This CDR3 has 11 amino acids. Trimming left V 3 bases short and J 7 bases short, with 5 bases between. Germline loops: CDR1 SGHDT, CDR2 YYEEEE. The DNA for the CDR3 is TGTGCCAGCAGCTGGGGTAATGAGCAGTTCTTC. It codes for CASSWGNEQFF.

The count of this clone is one. This rearrangement joins TRBV6-5 to TRBJ2-1, with 7 bases aligning to TRBD2. The V gene's germline CDR1 is MNHEY and CDR2 SVGAGI. The ends lost 3 bases at V and 2 bases at J; junction bases unmatched: 4. The CDR3 loop spans 15 amino acids. This CDR3 is CASSYVGGPYNEQFF. The DNA for the CDR3 is TGTGCCAGCAGTTATGTGGGAGGGCCCTACAATGAGCAGTTCTTC.

The sample holds a few counts of this clone. The CDR3 nucleotides are TGTGCCAGCAGTTTAGGAACTTCGGGTGAGCAGTTCTTC. Amino acids: CASSLGTSGEQFF. The J gene is TRBJ2-1, the V gene TRBV12-3 or TRBV12-4; no clear D. CDR3 length equals 13 residues. Trimming left V 1 base short and J 9 bases short, with 10 bases between.

The genes are TRBV10-3 and TRBJ2-7, with D maybe TRBD2 (5 bases). Germline CDR1 reads ENHRY; CDR2 reads SYGVKD. This CDR3 contains 16 residues. The ends were cut back, 3 bases at V and 0 bases at J, with 15 bases in the middle. The DNA for the CDR3 is TGTGCCATCAGTGACCACCGGACTCCAAACTCCTACGAGCAGTACTTC. Protein: CAISDHRTPNSYEQYF.